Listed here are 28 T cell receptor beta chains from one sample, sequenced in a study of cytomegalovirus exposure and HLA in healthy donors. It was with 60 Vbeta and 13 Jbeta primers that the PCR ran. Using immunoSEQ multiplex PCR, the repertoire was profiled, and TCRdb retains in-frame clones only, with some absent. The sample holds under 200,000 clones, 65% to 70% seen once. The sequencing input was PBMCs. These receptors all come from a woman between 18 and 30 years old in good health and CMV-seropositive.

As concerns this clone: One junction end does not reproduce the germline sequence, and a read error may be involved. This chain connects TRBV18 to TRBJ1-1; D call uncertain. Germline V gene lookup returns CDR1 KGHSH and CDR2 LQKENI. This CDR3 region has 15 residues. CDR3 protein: CASPPQAGADTEAFF. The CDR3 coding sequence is TGTGCCAGCCCACCACAAGCGGGAGCGGACACTGAAGCTTTCTTT.

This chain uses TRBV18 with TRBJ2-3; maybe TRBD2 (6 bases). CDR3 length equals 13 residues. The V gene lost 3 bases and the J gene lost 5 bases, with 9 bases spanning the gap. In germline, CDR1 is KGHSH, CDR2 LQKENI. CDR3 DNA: TGTGCCAGCTCACCTAGCGGTGGAGATACGCAGTATTTT. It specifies CASSPSGGDTQYF. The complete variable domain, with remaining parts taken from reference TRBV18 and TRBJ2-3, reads NAGVMQNPRHLVRRRGQEARLRCSPMKGHSHVYWYRQLPEEGLKFMVYLQKENIIDESGMPKERFSAEFPKEGPSILRIQQVVRGDSAAYFCASSPSGGDTQYFGPGTRLTVL.

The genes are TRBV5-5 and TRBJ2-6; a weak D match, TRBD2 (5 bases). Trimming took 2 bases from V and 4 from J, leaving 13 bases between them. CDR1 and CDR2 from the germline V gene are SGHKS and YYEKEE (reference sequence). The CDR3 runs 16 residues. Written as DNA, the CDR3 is TGTGCCAGCAGCTTAGGTTCAGCGGTGGGGGCCAACGTCCTGACTTTC. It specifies CASSLGSAVGANVLTF.

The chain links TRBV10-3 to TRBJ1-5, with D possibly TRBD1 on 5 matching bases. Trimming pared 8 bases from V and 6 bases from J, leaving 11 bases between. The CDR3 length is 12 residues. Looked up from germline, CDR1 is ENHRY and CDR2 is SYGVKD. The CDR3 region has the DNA TGTGCCATCGGCAGGGTAGGTCAGCCCCAGCATTTT. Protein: CAIGRVGQPQHF.

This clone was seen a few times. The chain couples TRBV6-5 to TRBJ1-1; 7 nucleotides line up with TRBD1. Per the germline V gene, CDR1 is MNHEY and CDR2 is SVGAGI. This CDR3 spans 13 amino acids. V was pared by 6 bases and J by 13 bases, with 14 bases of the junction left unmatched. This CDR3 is CASRHDNRGYGFF. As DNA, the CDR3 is TGTGCCAGCAGGCACGATAACAGGGGCTATGGTTTCTTT.

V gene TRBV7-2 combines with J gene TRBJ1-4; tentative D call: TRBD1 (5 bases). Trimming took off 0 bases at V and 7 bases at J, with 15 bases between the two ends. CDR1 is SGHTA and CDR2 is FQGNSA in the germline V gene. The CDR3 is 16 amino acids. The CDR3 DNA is TGTGCCAGCAGCTTAGCACCGACAGCTCGGCTTGAAAAACTGTTTTTT. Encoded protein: CASSLAPTARLEKLFF. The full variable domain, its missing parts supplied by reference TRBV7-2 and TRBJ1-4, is GAGVSQSPSNKVTEKGKDVELRCDPISGHTALYWYRQSLGQGLEFLIYFQGNSAPDKSGLPSDRFSAERTGGSVSTLTIQRTQQEDSAVYLCASSLAPTARLEKLFFGSGTQLSVL.

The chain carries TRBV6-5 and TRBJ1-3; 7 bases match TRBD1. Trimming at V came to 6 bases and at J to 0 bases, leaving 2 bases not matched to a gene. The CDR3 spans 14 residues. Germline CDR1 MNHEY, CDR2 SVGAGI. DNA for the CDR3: TGTGCCAGCAGCTGGGACAGCTCTGGAAACACCATATATTTT. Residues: CASSWDSSGNTIYF.

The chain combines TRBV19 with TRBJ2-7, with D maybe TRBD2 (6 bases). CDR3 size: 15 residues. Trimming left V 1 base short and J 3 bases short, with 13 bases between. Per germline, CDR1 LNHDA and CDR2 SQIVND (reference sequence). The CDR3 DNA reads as TGTGCCAGTAGTATAGCTGCGGGGTTCCTCTACGAGCAGTACTTC. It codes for CASSIAAGFLYEQYF.

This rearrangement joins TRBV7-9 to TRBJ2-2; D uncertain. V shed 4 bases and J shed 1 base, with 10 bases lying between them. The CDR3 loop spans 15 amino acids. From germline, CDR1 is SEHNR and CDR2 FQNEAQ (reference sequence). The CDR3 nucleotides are TGTGCCAGCAGCTCCTCCCTAATGAACACCGGGGAGCTGTTTTTT. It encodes CASSSSLMNTGELFF.

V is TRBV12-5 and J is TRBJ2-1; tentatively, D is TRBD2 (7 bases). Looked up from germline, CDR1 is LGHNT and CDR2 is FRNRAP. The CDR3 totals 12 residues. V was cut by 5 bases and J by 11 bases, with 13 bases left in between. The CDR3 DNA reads TGTGCTAGTGGTGGCGAGGGGGGGAAGCAGTTCTTC. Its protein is CASGGEGGKQFF.

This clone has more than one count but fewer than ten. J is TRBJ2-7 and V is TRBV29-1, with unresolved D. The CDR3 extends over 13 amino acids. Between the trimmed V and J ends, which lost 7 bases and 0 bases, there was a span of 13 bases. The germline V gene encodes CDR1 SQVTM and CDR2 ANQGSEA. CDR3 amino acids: CSAGLRSSYEQYF. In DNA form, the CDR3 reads TGCAGCGCCGGTCTGAGGAGCTCCTACGAGCAGTACTTC.

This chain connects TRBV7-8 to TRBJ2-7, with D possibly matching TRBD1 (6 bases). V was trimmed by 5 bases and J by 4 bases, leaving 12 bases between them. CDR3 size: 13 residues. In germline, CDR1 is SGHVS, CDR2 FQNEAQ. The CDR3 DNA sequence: TGTGCCAGCAGCCTAAATACAGGGTACGAGCAGTACTTC. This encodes CASSLNTGYEQYF. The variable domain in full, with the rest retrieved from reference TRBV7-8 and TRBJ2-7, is GAGVSQSPRYKVAKRGQDVALRCDPISGHVSLFWYQQALGQGPEFLTYFQNEAQLDKSGLPSDRFFAERPEGSVSTLKIQRTQQEDSAVYLCASSLNTGYEQYFGPGTRLTVT.

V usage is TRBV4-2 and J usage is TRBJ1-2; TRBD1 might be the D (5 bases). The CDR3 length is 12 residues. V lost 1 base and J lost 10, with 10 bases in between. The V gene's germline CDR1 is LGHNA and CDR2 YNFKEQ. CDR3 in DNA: TGTGCCAGCAGCCAAGGGGCGACAGCCTACACCTTC. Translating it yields CASSQGATAYTF.

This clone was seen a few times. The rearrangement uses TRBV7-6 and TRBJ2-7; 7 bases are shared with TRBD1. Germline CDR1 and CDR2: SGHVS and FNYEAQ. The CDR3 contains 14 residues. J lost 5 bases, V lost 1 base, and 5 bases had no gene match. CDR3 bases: TGTGCCAGCAGCTTAGGACAGGGAGTCCACGAGCAGTACTTC. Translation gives CASSLGQGVHEQYF.

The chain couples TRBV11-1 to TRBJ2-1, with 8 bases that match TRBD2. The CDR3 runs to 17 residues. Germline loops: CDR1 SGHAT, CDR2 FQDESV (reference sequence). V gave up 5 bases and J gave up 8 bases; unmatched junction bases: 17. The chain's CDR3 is CASSRTERGPGGDEQFF. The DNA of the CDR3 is TGTGCCAGCAGCCGAACGGAAAGGGGCCCCGGGGGGGATGAGCAGTTCTTC.

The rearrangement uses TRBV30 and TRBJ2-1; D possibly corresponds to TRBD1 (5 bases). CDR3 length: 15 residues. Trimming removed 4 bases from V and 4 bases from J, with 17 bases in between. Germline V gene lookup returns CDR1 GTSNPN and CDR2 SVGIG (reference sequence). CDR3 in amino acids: CAWNRARGRYNEQFF. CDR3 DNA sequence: TGTGCCTGGAATAGGGCTAGGGGCAGATACAATGAGCAGTTCTTC.

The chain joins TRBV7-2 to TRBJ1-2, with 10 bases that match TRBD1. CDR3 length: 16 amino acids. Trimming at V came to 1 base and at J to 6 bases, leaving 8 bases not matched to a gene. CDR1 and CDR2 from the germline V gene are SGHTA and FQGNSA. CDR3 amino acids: CASSLEARTGGDGYTF. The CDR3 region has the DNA TGTGCCAGCAGCTTAGAAGCGCGGACAGGGGGGGATGGCTACACCTTC.

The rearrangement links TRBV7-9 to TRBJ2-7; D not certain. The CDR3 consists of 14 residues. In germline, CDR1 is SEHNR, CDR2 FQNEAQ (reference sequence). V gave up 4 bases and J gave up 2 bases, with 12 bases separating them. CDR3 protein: CASSSQPKPYEQYF. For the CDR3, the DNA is TGTGCCAGCAGCTCGCAACCTAAGCCCTACGAGCAGTACTTC.

CDR3 protein: CASSEYNEQFF. The DNA of the CDR3 is TGTGCCAGCAGCGAGTACAATGAGCAGTTCTTC. V usage is TRBV7-2 and J usage is TRBJ2-1; no firm D call. Germline CDR1 is SGHTA and CDR2 is FQGNSA. The CDR3 has 11 residues. Trimming took 5 bases from V and 4 from J, leaving 3 bases between them.

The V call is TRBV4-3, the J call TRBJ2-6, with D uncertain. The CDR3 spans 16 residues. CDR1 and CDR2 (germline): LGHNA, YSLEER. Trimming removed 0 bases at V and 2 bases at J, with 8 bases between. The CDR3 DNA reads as TGCGCCAGCAGCCAAGATCGGGTCGCTGGGGCCAACGTCCTGACTTTC. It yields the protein CASSQDRVAGANVLTF.

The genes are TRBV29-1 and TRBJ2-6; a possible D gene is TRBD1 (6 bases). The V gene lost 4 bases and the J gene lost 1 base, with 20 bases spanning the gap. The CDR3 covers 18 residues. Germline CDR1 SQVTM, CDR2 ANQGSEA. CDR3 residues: CSVGYGTPSSSGANVLTF. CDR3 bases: TGCAGCGTTGGCTACGGGACACCCAGTTCATCTGGGGCCAACGTCCTGACTTTC.

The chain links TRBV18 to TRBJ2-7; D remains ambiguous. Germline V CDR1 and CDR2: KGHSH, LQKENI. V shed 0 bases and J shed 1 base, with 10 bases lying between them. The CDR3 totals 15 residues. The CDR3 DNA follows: TGTGCCAGCTCACCACCGTACCCAGGTTCCTACGAGCAGTACTTC. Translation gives CASSPPYPGSYEQYF.

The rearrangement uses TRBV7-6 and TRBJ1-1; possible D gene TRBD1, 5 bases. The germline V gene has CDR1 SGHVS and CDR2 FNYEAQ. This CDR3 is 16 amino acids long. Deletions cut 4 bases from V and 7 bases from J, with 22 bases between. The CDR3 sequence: CASSSQEALGRGEAFF. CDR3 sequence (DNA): TGTGCCAGCAGCTCCCAAGAGGCGTTGGGGCGGGGTGAAGCTTTCTTT.

CDR3 sequence (DNA): TGTGCCAGCAGTTTGGACTCGCCTTACGAGCAGTACTTC. Its protein product is CASSLDSPYEQYF. This chain uses TRBV6-6 with TRBJ2-7; D may be TRBD2 (5 bases). The CDR3 totals 13 residues. Germline V gene lookup returns CDR1 MNHNY and CDR2 SVGAGI (reference sequence). The ends were cut back, 4 bases at V and 4 bases at J, with 11 bases in the middle.

CDR3 in amino acids: CASRGHNTEAFF. CDR3 bases: TGTGCCAGCAGGGGACACAACACTGAAGCTTTCTTT. The chain has TRBV6-6 and TRBJ1-1, with D maybe TRBD1 (6 bases). Deletions cut 6 bases from V and 2 bases from J, with 7 bases between. Germline V gene lookup returns CDR1 MNHNY and CDR2 SVGAGI (reference sequence). The CDR3 totals 12 residues.

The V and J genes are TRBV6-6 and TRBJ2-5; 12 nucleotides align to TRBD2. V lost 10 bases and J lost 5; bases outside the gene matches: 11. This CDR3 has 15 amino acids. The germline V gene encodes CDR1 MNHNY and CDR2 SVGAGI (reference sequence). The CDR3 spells CATEFGLAGKETQYF. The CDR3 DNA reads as TGTGCCACCGAATTCGGACTAGCGGGAAAGGAGACCCAGTACTTC.

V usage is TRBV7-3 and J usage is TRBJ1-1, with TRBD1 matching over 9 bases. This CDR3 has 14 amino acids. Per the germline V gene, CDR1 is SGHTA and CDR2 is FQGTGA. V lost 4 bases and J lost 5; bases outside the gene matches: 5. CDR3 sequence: CASSSTGGGTEAFF. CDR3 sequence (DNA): TGTGCCAGCAGCTCGACAGGGGGTGGAACTGAAGCTTTCTTT. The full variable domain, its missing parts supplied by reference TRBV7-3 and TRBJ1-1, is GAGVSQTPSNKVTEKGKYVELRCDPISGHTALYWYRQSLGQGPEFLIYFQGTGAADDSGLPNDRFFAVRPEGSVSTLKIQRTERGDSAVYLCASSSTGGGTEAFFGQGTRLTVV.

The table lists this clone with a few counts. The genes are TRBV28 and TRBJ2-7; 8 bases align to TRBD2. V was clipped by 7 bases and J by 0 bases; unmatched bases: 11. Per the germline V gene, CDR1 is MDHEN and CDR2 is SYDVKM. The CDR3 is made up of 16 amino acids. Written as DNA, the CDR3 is TGTGCCAGCATCCCCGGGGGGGGTTTATTCTCCTACGAGCAGTACTTC. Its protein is CASIPGGGLFSYEQYF.